The 20 T cell receptor beta chains below come from one sample, sequenced in a study of T-cell memory formation after mild COVID-19. TCRdb redid the calling of the 5' RACE reads with MiXCR, one entry per CDR3 protein. The profile covers almost 350,000 distinct CDR3 sequences, with 20% to 25% appearing a single time and roughly a fifth taken by the ten largest. The sequenced material came from PBMCs or a T cell subset sorted from them (not recorded which). These TCRs come from a man aged 18 to 35 who had mild COVID-19 (a few samples of this study predate the infection). Cell type and time point are not known.

This clonotype was picked up a small number of times. The CDR3 protein is CSAAGGTSGGAPGETQYF. The CDR3 DNA reads TGCAGTGCTGCGGGCGGGACTAGCGGGGGGGCCCCGGGAGAGACCCAGTACTTC. The V gene is TRBV20-1, the J gene TRBJ2-5; TRBD2 aligns across 16 bases. This CDR3 contains 18 residues. Germline lookup yields CDR1 DFQATT and CDR2 SNEGSKA (reference sequence). With 5 bases clipped from V and 4 bases from J, the junction kept 13 bases outside the gene matches.

The chain links TRBV24-1 to TRBJ2-3, with D hard to call. There are 13 residues in the CDR3. Germline assignment: CDR1 KGHDR and CDR2 SFDVKD. Between the trimmed V and J ends, which lost 7 bases and 2 bases, there was a span of 9 bases. The CDR3: CATRGLLTDTQYF. CDR3 bases: TGTGCCACCAGAGGCCTTCTCACAGATACGCAGTATTTT.

This clonotype was seen a few times. The chain carries TRBV11-2 and TRBJ1-2; D not certain. The CDR3 sequence is 15 residues long. Between the trimmed V and J ends, which lost 4 bases and 4 bases, there was a span of 16 bases. Germline CDR1 is SGHAT and CDR2 is FQNNGV. Here the CDR3 DNA reads TGTGCCAGCAGCTCCGTATTCGGGCGGACCTATGGCTACACCTTC. This gives the protein CASSSVFGRTYGYTF.

This clonotype has more than one count but fewer than ten. The chain has TRBV7-2 and TRBJ1-3, with no clear D. V gave up 0 bases and J gave up 1 base, with 7 bases separating them. The CDR3 covers 15 residues. CDR1 is SGHTA and CDR2 is FQGNSA in the germline V gene. The CDR3 DNA reads as TGTGCCAGCAGCTTAGCATCGACTTCTGGAAACACCATATATTTT. Translated: CASSLASTSGNTIYF.

This clonotype appeared a few times. The chain couples TRBV4-3 to TRBJ2-4; D call uncertain. The CDR3 totals 16 residues. The germline V gene has CDR1 LGHNA and CDR2 YSLEER. Trimming cost V 0 bases and J 1 base, with 10 bases left between them. The CDR3 protein is CASSQESERAKNIQYF. Here the CDR3 DNA reads TGCGCCAGCAGCCAAGAATCCGAGAGGGCCAAAAACATTCAGTACTTC.

CDR3 coding DNA: TGTGCCAGCGGAGGCCCTGAGGGGGGACGGGGGAACTATGGCTACACCTTC. Amino acids: CASGGPEGGRGNYGYTF. This chain joins TRBV25-1 and TRBJ1-2; D possibly corresponds to TRBD1 (6 bases). There are 17 residues in the CDR3. Per the germline V gene, CDR1 is MGHDK and CDR2 is SYGVNS. The V end lost 8 bases, the J end lost 2 bases, and 24 bases lay between the germline ends.

This clonotype has more than one count but fewer than ten. The J gene is TRBJ2-3, the V gene TRBV5-1, with TRBD1 identical over 9 bases. The CDR3 has 17 residues. Germline-derived CDR1 and CDR2 are SGHRS and YFSETQ. V dropped 3 bases and J dropped 0; count of bases not matched to a gene: 8. CDR3 sequence reads: CASSSGTGITSTDTQYF. The CDR3 DNA sequence: TGCGCCAGCAGCTCAGGGACAGGGATTACTAGCACAGATACGCAGTATTTT.

The sample holds one count of this clonotype. This rearrangement joins TRBV24-1 to TRBJ2-3; D not certain. Trimming removed 1 base at V and 0 bases at J, with 7 bases between. This CDR3 spans 15 amino acids. Germline V CDR1 and CDR2: KGHDR, SFDVKD. The CDR3 sequence: CATSDLGQSTDTQYF. As DNA, the CDR3 is TGTGCCACCAGTGATTTAGGGCAGAGCACAGATACGCAGTATTTT.

The genes are TRBV29-1 and TRBJ1-1; 8 positions agree with TRBD1. Germline assignment: CDR1 SQVTM and CDR2 ANQGSEA. The CDR3 is 14 residues long. V shed 5 bases, J shed 3 bases, and the junction held 8 bases outside the gene matches. The CDR3 coding sequence is TGCAGCGTTTCGCGACAGGGGAGGGACACTGAAGCTTTCTTT. Protein product: CSVSRQGRDTEAFF.

This chain uses TRBV5-1 with TRBJ2-5, with D possibly TRBD1 on 6 matching bases. The CDR3 loop spans 15 amino acids. In germline, CDR1 is SGHRS, CDR2 YFSETQ. V was shortened by 0 bases and J by 4 bases, with 13 bases between the two germline ends. The CDR3: CASSLAGGAIETQYF. The CDR3 bases are TGCGCCAGCAGCTTGGCTGGGGGCGCGATAGAGACCCAGTACTTC.

The CDR3 sequence: CASKSSRGPGGYGYTF. The CDR3 nucleotides read TGTGCCAGCAAGTCGTCGCGGGGACCAGGGGGCTATGGCTACACCTTC. The chain links TRBV21-1 to TRBJ1-2; the table's D call, TRBD1, has no DNA check behind it. TRBV21-1 is a known pseudogene. The CDR3 loop spans 16 amino acids.

The rearrangement links TRBV27 to TRBJ1-4, with 7 positions matching TRBD1. This CDR3 is 17 amino acids long. After removal of 2 bases from V and 6 bases from J, the junction contained 12 bases not matched to a gene. The V gene's germline CDR1 is MNHEY and CDR2 SMNVEV (reference sequence). The CDR3 nucleotides read TGTGCCAGCAGTTTAAATCTACAGGGGTATCGAGATGAAAAACTGTTTTTT. It yields the protein CASSLNLQGYRDEKLFF.

The rearrangement uses TRBV3-1 and TRBJ1-1, with D unclear. This CDR3 comprises 12 residues. CDR1 and CDR2 from the germline V gene are LGHDT and YNNKEL (reference sequence). V was trimmed by 5 bases and J by 3 bases, leaving 7 bases between them. The CDR3 DNA reads as TGTGCCAGCAGCAGGGTCGACACTGAAGCTTTCTTT. It is translated as CASSRVDTEAFF.

This clonotype was observed a few times. The rearrangement links TRBV11-3 to TRBJ2-3; 14 bases match TRBD2. This CDR3 is 18 amino acids long. Unmatched junction bases numbered 9, after V lost 5 bases and J lost 2 bases. Germline CDR1 SGHNT, CDR2 YENEEA. In DNA, the CDR3 is TGTGCCAGCAGCGCGACTAGCGGGGGGGGAACATTCACAGATACGCAGTATTTT. Translation: CASSATSGGGTFTDTQYF.

The chain is built from TRBV6-6 and TRBJ1-1; tentative D call: TRBD1 (5 bases). V gave up 2 bases and J gave up 4 bases, with 14 bases separating them. The germline V gene encodes CDR1 MNHNY and CDR2 SVGAGI (reference sequence). The CDR3 covers 15 residues. The DNA for the CDR3 is TGTGCCAGCAGTTACGGGGGGTGGGTGTTCACTGAAGCTTTCTTT. Its protein product is CASSYGGWVFTEAFF.

The chain is built from TRBV5-1 and TRBJ1-6, with 9 bases lining up with TRBD1. Germline values: CDR1 SGHRS, CDR2 YFSETQ. Germline trimming cut 4 bases from V and 10 bases from J; bases unmatched to any gene: 9. This CDR3 spans 15 amino acids. CDR3 nucleotide sequence: TGCGCCAGCAGCCCCGGGGGACAGGGTTGGTCACCCCTCCACTTT. Translation gives CASSPGGQGWSPLHF.

This clonotype showed up just a few times. The chain recombines TRBV4-1 with TRBJ1-1; D uncertain. The V end lost 4 bases, the J end lost 2 bases, and 14 bases lay between the germline ends. The CDR3 has 15 amino acids. From germline, CDR1 is MGHRA and CDR2 YSYEKL. The CDR3 sequence: CASSRATRTNTEAFF. In DNA, the CDR3 is TGCGCCAGCAGCCGAGCCACCCGGACCAACACTGAAGCTTTCTTT.

The chain recombines TRBV7-2 with TRBJ2-3; weak D call: TRBD2 (6 bases). Trimming stripped 4 bases from V and 1 base from J, with 15 bases between. Per the germline V gene, CDR1 is SGHTA and CDR2 is FQGNSA. The CDR3 is made up of 16 amino acids. Here the CDR3 reads CASSSLVGGGTDTQYF. CDR3 nucleotide sequence: TGTGCCAGCAGCTCCCTGGTGGGGGGTGGCACAGATACGCAGTATTTT. The full variable domain, rest sourced from reference TRBV7-2 and TRBJ2-3, is GAGVSQSPSNKVTEKGKDVELRCDPISGHTALYWYRQSLGQGLEFLIYFQGNSAPDKSGLPSDRFSAERTGGSVSTLTIQRTQQEDSAVYLCASSSLVGGGTDTQYFGPGTRLTVL.

This clonotype was seen many times. The chain joins TRBV5-1 to TRBJ1-4; D remains unclear. Trimming took off 2 bases at V and 6 bases at J, with 11 bases between the two ends. Germline V gene data show CDR1 as SGHRS and CDR2 as YFSETQ. The CDR3 length is 14 residues. CDR3 residues: CASSLDIGDEKLFF. Written as DNA, the CDR3 is TGCGCCAGCAGCTTAGACATCGGGGATGAAAAACTGTTTTTT. The entire variable domain, with the rest obtained from reference TRBV5-1 and TRBJ1-4, is as follows: KAGVTQTPRYLIKTRGQQVTLSCSPISGHRSVSWYQQTPGQGLQFLFEYFSETQRNKGNFPGRFSGRQFSNSRSEMNVSTLELGDSALYLCASSLDIGDEKLFFGSGTQLSVL.

This clonotype appeared once. The chain combines TRBV12-3 or TRBV12-4 with TRBJ1-2; the D gene is possibly TRBD1 (5 bases). Trimming took off 0 bases at V and 8 bases at J, with 16 bases between the two ends. This CDR3 is 15 amino acids long. The CDR3 loop is CASSLAGPGAGGYTF. CDR3 nucleotide sequence: TGTGCCAGCAGTTTAGCTGGGCCCGGGGCCGGGGGCTACACCTTC.